A single T cell receptor beta chain is shown here with its context. Its antigen is unknown. No per-base quality is available; no much larger clone lies one base away. The CDR3 regions of human TCRbeta chains were analyzed by immunosequencing. Concerning the study's data processing: Repertoire TCRs were matched against a reference library of SARS-CoV-2-specific TCRs generated with the MIRA antigen-specificity platform. Breadth was defined as the fraction of unique TCRs that were SARS-CoV-2-associated. Depth was defined as the fraction of total T cells that were SARS-CoV-2-associated. Using the MIRA data, every spike-specific TCR was mapped to the spike region that the TCR reacted to and assigned to either a CD4 or a CD8 class. Log10-transformed breadth and depth values were compared by one-way ANOVA with Sidak's multiple comparisons tests. Entries here come from immuneACCESS through TCRdb and include only in-frame sequences with V and J called. Some clones fail to appear in such tables; in the studies checked, an unresolved V gene covers under half of the shortfall, and the cause of the remainder is unknown. The V and J calls and clone size are taken from that table; D and trimming were inferred from the DNA. This sample gives around 94,000 clones in total; approximately 90% of them show up just once. The ten most abundant clones make up 19% of the sample.

The germline V gene yields SQVTM for CDR1 and ANQGSEA for CDR2. Trimming at the junction amounts to 2 bases on V and 4 bases on J, and the germline ends lie 5 bases apart. From its cysteine to its phenylalanine, the CDR3 spans 11 amino acids. Only the CDR3 DNA is retained, 33 bases long and in frame from the first base. The data are from a study of T cell responses to AZD1222 COVID-19 vaccine (dated by TCRdb to about 2021). For the study in its entirety: Because spike-specific TCR depth and breadth did not differ between the two schedules, AZD1222 recipients who got a second dose at roughly 4 weeks were pooled with those who got a second dose at roughly 12 weeks. A total of under 250 trial participants underwent TCR sequencing, of whom about 200 had received two doses of AZD1222 and around 25 had received two doses of the MenACWY control vaccine. Enrollment into the trials was organized by age into subgroups of 18-55, 56-69 and 70-plus years, and those subgroups contained roughly 150, 30 and 60 TCR-sequenced participants, respectively.

The time point tag for this specimen amounts to: baseline before first vaccination. Vaccinee samples were obtained from the UK trials COV001 and COV002, which included a single-blind randomized controlled phase 2/3 trial of AZD1222 (ChAdOx1 nCoV-19) in healthy adults. Trial participant PBMC samples were collected at day 0 and day 28 after the second dose for TCRbeta chain sequencing. Broader findings and caveats from the paper: Epitopes outside the regions mutated in the B.1.351 and B.1.1.7 variants were reportedly recognized by nearly half of the unique spike-specific TCRs. After two AZD1222 doses, both the breadth and the depth of spike-specific TCRs were significantly higher than at day 0 and than in MenACWY recipients. The 56-69-year group was small, and its depth increase did not reach significance, likely because of low power. The vaccine-associated CD4 TCRs covered the entire spike protein, and the dominant responses fell in regions 160-218 and 743-854. No day 14 peak-response samples were available, so repertoires were characterized only after the peak T cell response. Conclusions about previously exposed vaccinees were limited because only six AZD1222 recipients were SARS-CoV-2 seropositive at baseline. Participants were mostly white British and included more females than males, and it was suggested by the authors that clonal diversity may have been underestimated.

The receptor comes from an adult in good health. The receptor chain draws on TRBV29-1 and TRBJ1-2, with an unclear D gene assignment. This sample comprised peripheral blood, obtained on day 0 of AZD1222 vaccination. Here the CDR3 is given as CSVEFSYGYTF. The nucleotides are TGCAGCGTTGAATTCAGCTATGGCTACACCTTC.